The 2 T cell receptor beta chains below all came from one sample that was sequenced in a study of preoperative IRX-2 immunotherapy in early breast cancer. Repertoires were generated with immunoSEQ multiplex PCR, while TCRdb's copy carries only in-frame clones and drops some. The top ten clones hold around 7% of a sample with about 3,400 clones, less than 75% of them seen once. As for treatment: preoperative locoregional IRX-2 cytokine immunotherapy. This specimen was tumor tissue, taken after IRX-2 immunotherapy. The receptors were sampled from a human donor with breast cancer.

The chain employs TRBV6-1 and TRBJ2-3; 12 bases map to TRBD2. The CDR3 consists of 13 residues. CDR1 MNHNS and CDR2 SASEGT come from the germline V gene. J was trimmed by 13 bases and V by 0 bases; bases with no gene match: 2. CDR3 sequence reads: CASSEARTSGEYF. The DNA of the CDR3 is TGTGCCAGCAGTGAAGCACGGACTAGCGGGGAGTATTTT.

The CDR3, as DNA: TGTGCCAGCAGCTTAGACGGGAGATCGAATGAAAAACTGTTTTTT. This sequence encodes CASSLDGRSNEKLFF. V and J are TRBV11-3 and TRBJ1-4; no firm D call. The CDR3 consists of 15 residues. V was clipped by 0 bases and J by 5 bases, with 10 bases between them. The germline CDR1 and CDR2 sequences are SGHNT and YENEEA.